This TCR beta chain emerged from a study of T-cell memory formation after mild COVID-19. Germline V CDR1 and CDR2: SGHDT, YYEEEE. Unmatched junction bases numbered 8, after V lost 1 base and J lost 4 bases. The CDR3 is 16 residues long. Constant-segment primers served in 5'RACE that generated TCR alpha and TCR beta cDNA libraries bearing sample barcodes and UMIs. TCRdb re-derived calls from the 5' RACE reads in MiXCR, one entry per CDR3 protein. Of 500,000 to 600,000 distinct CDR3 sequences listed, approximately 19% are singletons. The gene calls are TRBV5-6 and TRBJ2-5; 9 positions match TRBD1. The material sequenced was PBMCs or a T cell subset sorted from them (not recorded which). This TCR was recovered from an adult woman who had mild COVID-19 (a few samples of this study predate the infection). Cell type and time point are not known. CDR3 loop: CASSLKTGGPPETQYF. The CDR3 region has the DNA TGTGCCAGCAGCTTGAAGACAGGGGGACCCCCAGAGACCCAGTACTTC.